What follows is one T cell receptor (beta chain) and its context. The antigen is unknown. The length of the CDR3 is 14 residues. Germline V gives CDR1 SGHTA, CDR2 FQGNSA. Trimming took 5 bases from V and 7 from J, leaving 17 bases between them. Template switching introduced a universal primer site, and the cDNA bore unique molecular identifiers. TCRdb reprocessed the 5' RACE reads with MiXCR, giving one entry per CDR3 protein. Among about 530,000 distinct CDR3 sequences, about 22% were seen once, and the ten largest hold approximately 0.52%. This sample was included in a study of identical twins. Study-level results: Within monozygotic twins, out-of-frame TCR alpha sharing was underestimated by the models.

In addition, the sample was reused for a study of yellow fever vaccine responses in identical twins.

Input material: CD4+ T cells sorted from blood. The gene calls are TRBV7-2 and TRBJ2-5; D unclear. The receptor was derived from a woman between 18 and 30 years old in good health. CDR3 bases: TGTGCCAGCAGCCCACCACGCAGTCCGGGGACCCAGTACTTC. It encodes CASSPPRSPGTQYF.